Listed here is a single T cell receptor beta chain. Its antigen is undetermined. The PCR employed 60 Vbeta primers together with 13 Jbeta primers. TCRdb's copy holds only in-frame clones and misses some; the assay was immunoSEQ multiplex PCR. The profile shows some 99,000 clones, around 72% of them singletons. The sample is drawn from a study of cytomegalovirus exposure and HLA in healthy donors. The study, taken as a whole, reports: Looking again later, the authors saw that most CMV-associated TCR beta chains seemed HLA-restricted.

In germline, CDR1 is SNHLY, CDR2 FYNNEI. The CDR3 totals 15 residues. J gave up 4 bases and V 6 bases, and 5 bases lay outside the gene matches. The TCR originated in a male donor in good health and CMV-seronegative. The sample was PBMCs. This chain links TRBV2 with TRBJ2-5; 13 bases are shared with TRBD2. CDR3: CASSGLAGVGETQYF. DNA of the CDR3: TGTGCCAGCAGCGGACTAGCGGGAGTGGGAGAGACCCAGTACTTC.